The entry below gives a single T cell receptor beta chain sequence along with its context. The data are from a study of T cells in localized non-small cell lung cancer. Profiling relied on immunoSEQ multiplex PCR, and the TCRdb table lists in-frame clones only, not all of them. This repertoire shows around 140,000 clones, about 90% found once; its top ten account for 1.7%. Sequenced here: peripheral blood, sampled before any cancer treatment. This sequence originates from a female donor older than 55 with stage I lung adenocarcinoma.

The CDR3 DNA reads TGTGCCAGCAGCGTAGGGGCATGGGGGCCCGACAGTGAGCAGTTCTTC. Translation: CASSVGAWGPDSEQFF. This chain joins TRBV9 and TRBJ2-1; TRBD1 might be the D (6 bases). The germline V gene has CDR1 SGDLS and CDR2 YYNGEE. The CDR3 is 16 residues long. Trimming cost V 0 bases and J 9 bases, with 19 bases left between them.